These 7 T cell receptor beta chains share one sample of origin, sequenced in a study of blood T cell repertoires in COVID-19 (dated by TCRdb to 2020 to 2022). Libraries came from the immunoSEQ multiplex PCR assay. TCRdb stores this immuneACCESS table with in-frame sequences only. Part of the clones is absent; in the studies checked, under half of the shortfall reflects unresolved V genes, and no reason is known for the rest. A total of fewer than 400,000 clones appear in this sample, roughly 86% of them only once. 8.9% of the sample lies in the top ten. The sequenced sample consisted of PBMCs or T cells enriched from blood (not recorded which). The source of these receptors is a woman younger than 30 who had recovered from COVID-19.

The rearrangement uses TRBV15 and TRBJ2-3, with a weak D call TRBD2 (5 bases). The length of the CDR3 is 13 residues. From germline, CDR1 is LNHNV and CDR2 YYDKDF (reference sequence). Trimming shortened V by 3 bases and J by 1 base, and 5 bases separated the two germline ends. CDR3 region: CATSRGGTDTQYF. In nucleotides, the CDR3 is TGTGCCACCAGCAGGGGAGGCACAGATACGCAGTATTTT. The variable domain in full, with the rest retrieved from reference TRBV15 and TRBJ2-3, is DAMVIQNPRYQVTQFGKPVTLSCSQTLNHNVMYWYQQKSSQAPKLLFHYYDKDFNNEADTPDNFQSRRPNTSFCFLDIRSPGLGDTAMYLCATSRGGTDTQYFGPGTRLTVL.

The chain uses TRBV27 and TRBJ1-2; D call uncertain. The V gene's germline CDR1 is MNHEY and CDR2 SMNVEV (reference sequence). Trimming removed 5 bases at V and 4 bases at J, with 11 bases between. This CDR3 has 13 residues. The CDR3 region is CASSQWGAYGYTF. Written as DNA, the CDR3 is TGTGCCAGCAGTCAATGGGGAGCCTATGGCTACACCTTC.

This clone has a single count. This chain joins TRBV5-8 and TRBJ2-7; 7 nucleotides align to TRBD1. V lost 3 bases to trimming and J lost 2 bases; unmatched junction nucleotides: 5. Per germline, CDR1 SGHTS and CDR2 YDEGEE. CDR3 size: 14 residues. In DNA form, the CDR3 reads TGTGCCAGCAGCTCCTGGGACAGAACCTACGAGCAGTACTTC. It specifies CASSSWDRTYEQYF.

The chain is built from TRBV19 and TRBJ1-1, with D unclear. V lost 4 bases to trimming and J lost 1 base, with 13 bases between them. The CDR3 sequence is 15 residues long. Germline V gene data show CDR1 as LNHDA and CDR2 as SQIVND (reference sequence). CDR3 sequence (DNA): TGTGCCAGTAGTAAACGCGGGCCGCAGAACACTGAAGCTTTCTTT. It yields the protein CASSKRGPQNTEAFF. Full variable domain (missing parts from reference TRBV19 and TRBJ1-1): DGGITQSPKYLFRKEGQNVTLSCEQNLNHDAMYWYRQDPGQGLRLIYYSQIVNDFQKGDIAEGYSVSREKKESFPLTVTSAQKNPTAFYLCASSKRGPQNTEAFFGQGTRLTVV.

This CDR3 reads CASSAGVPSPLHF. The CDR3 DNA is TGTGCCAGCAGTGCAGGGGTCCCTTCACCCCTCCACTTT. This sequence joins TRBV27 and TRBJ1-6; possibly TRBD1 for D (6 bases). V was cut by 5 bases and J by 9 bases, with 11 bases left in between. This CDR3 region has 13 residues. Germline CDR1 reads MNHEY; CDR2 reads SMNVEV (reference sequence).

This chain links TRBV6-6 with TRBJ2-5; the match to TRBD2 covers 15 bases. The V gene's germline CDR1 is MNHNY and CDR2 SVGAGI (reference sequence). J gave up 5 bases and V 4 bases, and 5 bases lay outside the gene matches. The CDR3 spans 16 residues. CDR3 coding DNA: TGTGCCAGCAGTTGGACTAGCGGGGGGGCCCGGGAGACCCAGTACTTC. Encoded protein: CASSWTSGGARETQYF.

Here the CDR3 reads CASSPIQGDTEAFF. In DNA form, the CDR3 reads TGTGCCAGCTCACCGATCCAGGGGGACACTGAAGCTTTCTTT. The V and J genes are TRBV18 and TRBJ1-1; 7 bases agree with TRBD1. The germline CDR1 and CDR2 sequences are KGHSH and LQKENI. The CDR3 has 14 residues. Germline trimming cut 3 bases from V and 3 bases from J; bases unmatched to any gene: 4. The full variable domain, rest sourced from reference TRBV18 and TRBJ1-1, is NAGVMQNPRHLVRRRGQEARLRCSPMKGHSHVYWYRQLPEEGLKFMVYLQKENIIDESGMPKERFSAEFPKEGPSILRIQQVVRGDSAAYFCASSPIQGDTEAFFGQGTRLTVV.